These 22 T cell receptor beta chains came from one sample sequenced in a study of spatial heterogeneity in lung cancer. Time point defined: sample taken at primary tumor resection. Using its own MiXCR run on the 5' RACE reads, TCRdb lists one record per CDR3 protein. The table lists approximately 20,000 distinct CDR3 sequences, around 4.6% of them singletons, with 6% to 7.5% in the top ten. The source material was PBMCs, sampled at surgery. The origin of the receptors is a male donor with early-stage non-small cell lung cancer.

The table lists this clonotype with many counts. J is TRBJ2-5 and V is TRBV4-2; D unresolved. V lost 0 bases and J 2 bases, leaving 13 bases between the germline ends. This CDR3 is built from 16 residues. Germline V gene lookup returns CDR1 LGHNA and CDR2 YNFKEQ. The CDR3 sequence is CASSQDLLGPQETQYF. CDR3 sequence (DNA): TGTGCCAGCAGCCAAGATCTCCTCGGTCCGCAAGAGACCCAGTACTTC.

There are many counts of this clonotype. J is TRBJ2-1 and V is TRBV19, with D unresolved. The CDR3 consists of 15 residues. CDR1 and CDR2 (germline): LNHDA, SQIVND (reference sequence). The V end lost 3 bases, the J end lost 0 bases, and 9 bases lay between the germline ends. The CDR3 loop reads CASSITESSYNEQFF. CDR3 DNA sequence: TGTGCCAGTAGTATTACAGAGAGCTCCTACAATGAGCAGTTCTTC.

This clonotype was picked up a small number of times. The chain links TRBV12-3 or TRBV12-4 to TRBJ1-2; the match to TRBD1 covers 10 bases. With V trimmed by 6 bases and J by 4 bases, 8 bases remained unmatched. The CDR3 has 15 amino acids. For the CDR3, the DNA is TGTGCCAGCAGATCACCGGGACAGGGGATCTATGGCTACACCTTC. Translation gives CASRSPGQGIYGYTF.

The sample holds a few counts of this clonotype. The chain uses TRBV6-5 and TRBJ1-1; D gene ambiguous. This CDR3 spans 15 amino acids. In germline, CDR1 is MNHEY, CDR2 SVGAGI. Trimming stripped 2 bases from V and 0 bases from J, with 10 bases between. For the CDR3, the DNA is TGTGCCAGCAGTTACACTTGGTCCCTGAACACTGAAGCTTTCTTT. It encodes CASSYTWSLNTEAFF.

This clonotype has ten or more counts. The chain combines TRBV5-1 with TRBJ1-5, with 7 bases matching TRBD1. Per the germline V gene, CDR1 is SGHRS and CDR2 is YFSETQ. V shed 0 bases and J 3 bases; nucleotides not matched to a gene: 3. This CDR3 has 15 amino acids. This CDR3 is CASSLVDRVNQPQHF. The CDR3 DNA sequence: TGCGCCAGCAGCTTGGTTGACAGGGTCAATCAGCCCCAGCATTTT.

This clonotype has ten or more counts. The chain joins TRBV10-3 to TRBJ1-2, with a weak D call TRBD1 (5 bases). Per the germline V gene, CDR1 is ENHRY and CDR2 is SYGVKD. CDR3 length equals 14 residues. V shed 2 bases and J shed 8 bases, with 15 bases lying between them. The CDR3 DNA reads TGTGCCATCAGTGAGATCGGGACCCTCGGAGGCTACACCTTC. Translation gives CAISEIGTLGGYTF.

This clonotype was found many times. CDR3 nucleotides: TGTGCCACCAGTGAGGCAGGGGGGACCGGGGAGCTGTTTTTT. As protein: CATSEAGGTGELFF. The rearrangement links TRBV24-1 to TRBJ2-2; a weak D match, TRBD1 (7 bases). Germline CDR1 is KGHDR and CDR2 is SFDVKD. The V and J ends lost 4 bases and 5 bases respectively, with 10 bases between them. This CDR3 has 14 residues.

This clonotype has ten or more counts. V gene TRBV7-9 combines with J gene TRBJ2-1, with 8 positions matching TRBD2. The CDR3 is 17 amino acids. Germline V gene data show CDR1 as SEHNR and CDR2 as FQNEAQ (reference sequence). V was pared by 4 bases and J by 0 bases, with 8 bases of the junction left unmatched. CDR3 sequence (DNA): TGTGCCAGCAGCTATTTTACCGGGACTAGCTCCTACAATGAGCAGTTCTTC. It encodes CASSYFTGTSSYNEQFF.

This clonotype was seen more than once but under ten times. J is TRBJ2-3 and V is TRBV5-6, with 9 nucleotides matching TRBD1. V gave up 4 bases and J gave up 4 bases; unmatched junction bases: 13. The CDR3 has 17 amino acids. Germline CDR1 SGHDT, CDR2 YYEEEE. CDR3: CASSQRRDRASSDTQYF. In nucleotides, the CDR3 is TGTGCCAGCAGCCAACGGCGGGACAGGGCTTCATCAGATACGCAGTATTTT.

This clonotype was recorded a few times. J is TRBJ2-7 and V is TRBV6-2 or TRBV6-3, with TRBD1 as a possible D gene (5 bases). Trimming stripped 0 bases from V and 0 bases from J, with 12 bases between. The CDR3 sequence is 16 residues long. CDR1 and CDR2 (germline): MNHEY, SVGEGT. The CDR3 DNA sequence: TGTGCCAGCAGTTACTCGACAGAAATTAGCTCCTACGAGCAGTACTTC. Its translation is CASSYSTEISSYEQYF.

Only a few counts were recorded for this clonotype. A much larger clone differs by one base, so this may be a read error. The gene calls are TRBV3-2 and TRBJ2-7; no DNA check was done on the table's D call, TRBD1. TRBV3-2 is flagged as a pseudogene. This CDR3 is built from 15 residues. CDR3 nucleotides: TGTGCCAGCAGCCAAGAGGGACAGCATTCCTACGGGCAGTACTTC. The encoded protein is CASSQEGQHSYGQYF.

This clonotype appeared many times. This rearrangement joins TRBV5-1 to TRBJ1-4; TRBD1 might be the D (5 bases). This CDR3 has 16 residues. V was clipped by 6 bases and J by 0 bases, with 15 bases between them. CDR1 SGHRS and CDR2 YFSETQ come from the germline V gene. DNA for the CDR3: TGCGCCAGCAACTGGGGGTTGCGGGCAACTAATGAAAAACTGTTTTTT. Amino acids: CASNWGLRATNEKLFF.

This clonotype is deemed medium-sized. The chain is built from TRBV28 and TRBJ2-5; TRBD2 matches 7 bases. CDR1 and CDR2 from the germline V gene are MDHEN and SYDVKM. The junction had 9 bases not matched to a gene; V was cut back by 7 bases and J by 1 base. The CDR3 totals 15 residues. CDR3 amino acids: CASNRRGSRQETQYF. In DNA, the CDR3 is TGTGCCAGCAATAGGCGGGGGAGCCGCCAAGAGACCCAGTACTTC.

This clonotype was seen many times. V usage is TRBV29-1 and J usage is TRBJ2-1; TRBD1 might be the D (6 bases). Trimming left V 5 bases short and J 3 bases short, with 17 bases between. This CDR3 has 15 residues. Germline CDR1 SQVTM, CDR2 ANQGSEA. DNA of the CDR3: TGCAGCGTTCACCCCAGACAGGAGAACTACAATGAGCAGTTCTTC. Translation gives CSVHPRQENYNEQFF.

This clonotype was seen repeatedly, ten times or more. The chain couples TRBV6-5 to TRBJ1-2; the match to TRBD1 covers 8 bases. CDR1 MNHEY and CDR2 SVGAGI come from the germline V gene. The CDR3 totals 15 residues. The ends lost 6 bases at V and 8 bases at J; junction bases unmatched: 14. The CDR3 loop reads CASRPGAGGAYGYTF. Here the CDR3 DNA reads TGTGCCAGCAGACCCGGGGCAGGGGGCGCGTACGGCTACACCTTC.

This clonotype has ten or more counts. The chain links TRBV6-2 or TRBV6-3 to TRBJ1-2; TRBD1 agrees at 8 bases. The CDR3 runs to 13 residues. The ends lost 5 bases at V and 5 bases at J; junction bases unmatched: 4. Per germline, CDR1 MNHEY and CDR2 SVGEGT. As DNA, the CDR3 is TGTGCCAGCAGTGCCGGGACAGGATATGGCTACACCTTC. It translates to CASSAGTGYGYTF.

This clonotype came up many times. The chain uses TRBV6-4 and TRBJ1-2, with 7 bases aligning to TRBD1. This CDR3 region has 13 residues. Germline CDR1 and CDR2: MRHNA and SNTAGT. The junction had 6 bases not matched to a gene; V was cut back by 6 bases and J by 5 bases. Here the CDR3 reads CASREDRSYGYTF. The CDR3 bases are TGTGCCAGCAGAGAGGACAGGTCATATGGCTACACCTTC.

This clonotype was counted a few times. The V gene is TRBV12-3 or TRBV12-4, the J gene TRBJ2-7; D is perhaps TRBD1 or TRBD2 (6 bases each). V lost 3 bases to trimming and J lost 5 bases, with 11 bases between them. The CDR3 spans 13 residues. The CDR3 protein is CASSFGGPDEQYF. DNA of the CDR3: TGTGCCAGCAGTTTCGGGGGCCCGGACGAGCAGTACTTC.

This clonotype was observed a handful of times. The chain couples TRBV27 to TRBJ1-5; the D gene is possibly TRBD1 (5 bases). V was shortened by 2 bases and J by 7 bases, with 9 bases between the two germline ends. This CDR3 comprises 13 residues. Germline values: CDR1 MNHEY, CDR2 SMNVEV (reference sequence). For the CDR3, the DNA is TGTGCCAGCAGTTTAAATGGGGGACAGCCCCAGCATTTT. This sequence encodes CASSLNGGQPQHF.

This clonotype was counted many times. V and J are TRBV4-3 and TRBJ1-6; TRBD1 is a possible D gene (6 bases). Trimming removed 0 bases from V and 4 bases from J, with 7 bases in between. The CDR3 runs to 15 residues. CDR1 and CDR2 from the germline V gene are LGHNA and YSLEER. Here the CDR3 reads CASSQDRGYNSPLHF. The CDR3, as DNA: TGCGCCAGCAGCCAAGACAGGGGTTATAATTCACCCCTCCACTTT.

This clonotype was observed at least ten times. This chain links TRBV12-3 or TRBV12-4 with TRBJ2-3; TRBD1 matches 7 bases. With V trimmed by 5 bases and J by 4 bases, 3 bases remained unmatched. CDR3 length: 13 residues. The CDR3: CASSQQGSDTQYF. CDR3 sequence (DNA): TGTGCCAGCAGTCAACAGGGGTCAGATACGCAGTATTTT.

This clonotype was detected ten times or more. The chain couples TRBV6-6 to TRBJ1-5; maybe TRBD1 (6 bases). The CDR3 spans 15 residues. The V gene's germline CDR1 is MNHNY and CDR2 SVGAGI (reference sequence). Trimming took off 6 bases at V and 7 bases at J, with 19 bases between the two ends. The CDR3 is CASRKKQGEGQPQHF. CDR3 nucleotides: TGTGCCAGCAGAAAAAAACAGGGCGAGGGGCAGCCCCAGCATTTT.